This is a list of T cell receptor beta chains from one sample in a study of blood T cell repertoires in COVID-19. TCRdb's copy holds only in-frame clones and misses some; the assay was immunoSEQ multiplex PCR. The table has about 120,000 clones, around 90% seen once. The sample was peripheral blood. All receptors derive from a human donor in a cohort sampled during active COVID-19. The CDR3 runs from the conserved cysteine through the conserved F or W. The order of the fields is D gene, clone size, V gene, J gene, CDR3 protein, CDR3 DNA. D genes are given only for firm matches. Clone size appears in some rows only: once, few, many, or a class for an expanded clone.

d_gene: -
abundance: -
v_gene: TRBV19
j_gene: TRBJ1-2
CDR3aa: CASSPPDKLGYGYTF
CDR3nt: TGTGCCAGTAGCCCACCTGACAAGTTAGGCTATGGCTACACCTTC

d_gene: TRBD1
abundance: once
v_gene: TRBV9
j_gene: TRBJ1-3
CDR3aa: CASSVTHDRGTSGNTIYF
CDR3nt: TGTGCCAGCAGCGTAACCCACGACAGGGGCACATCTGGAAACACCATATATTTT

d_gene: -
abundance: -
v_gene: TRBV2
j_gene: TRBJ1-2
CDR3aa: CASSERQGPNYGYTF
CDR3nt: TGTGCCAGCAGTGAAAGGCAGGGGCCTAACTATGGCTACACCTTC

d_gene: -
abundance: -
v_gene: TRBV21-1
j_gene: TRBJ1-1
CDR3aa: CASSCEGGQGRSDTEAFF
CDR3nt: TGTGCCAGCAGCTGCGAAGGAGGACAGGGGAGAAGTGACACTGAAGCTTTCTTT

d_gene: TRBD1
abundance: few
v_gene: TRBV2
j_gene: TRBJ1-2
CDR3aa: CASRPGQNYGYTF
CDR3nt: TGTGCCAGCAGACCGGGACAGAACTATGGCTACACCTTC

d_gene: -
abundance: once
v_gene: TRBV19
j_gene: TRBJ2-7
CDR3aa: CASSTDPGGLYF
CDR3nt: TGTGCCAGTAGTACGGACCCCGGGGGATTGTACTTC

d_gene: TRBD1
abundance: -
v_gene: TRBV30
j_gene: TRBJ1-2
CDR3aa: CASENDRGHGYTF
CDR3nt: TGTGCCTCTGAAAACGACAGGGGCCATGGCTACACCTTC

d_gene: TRBD1
abundance: -
v_gene: TRBV18
j_gene: TRBJ2-1
CDR3aa: CASSPRGRDEQFF
CDR3nt: TGTGCCAGCTCACCTAGGGGGCGCGATGAGCAGTTCTTC

d_gene: -
abundance: few
v_gene: TRBV19
j_gene: TRBJ1-5
CDR3aa: CASSIGDNHQPQHF
CDR3nt: TGTGCCAGTAGTATAGGAGACAACCATCAGCCCCAGCATTTT

d_gene: TRBD1
abundance: medium-sized
v_gene: TRBV18
j_gene: TRBJ2-2
CDR3aa: CASSPTGTTGELFF
CDR3nt: TGTGCCAGCTCCCCGACAGGGACGACCGGGGAGCTGTTTTTT

d_gene: -
abundance: -
v_gene: TRBV9
j_gene: TRBJ1-2
CDR3aa: CASSVSPTRAIPYGYTF
CDR3nt: TGTGCCAGCAGCGTCTCCCCCACCAGGGCGATCCCTTATGGCTACACCTTC

d_gene: TRBD1
abundance: -
v_gene: TRBV5-4
j_gene: TRBJ2-7
CDR3aa: CASSSGTGGQYF
CDR3nt: TGTGCCAGCAGCTCCGGGACAGGGGGTCAGTACTTC

d_gene: -
abundance: -
v_gene: TRBV6-5
j_gene: TRBJ2-7
CDR3aa: CASSYDGRSTYEQYF
CDR3nt: TGTGCCAGCAGTTACGACGGCCGGAGCACTTACGAGCAGTACTTC

d_gene: -
abundance: once
v_gene: TRBV18
j_gene: TRBJ1-6
CDR3aa: CASSQGRGDSPLHF
CDR3nt: TGTGCCAGCTCACAGGGACGGGGGGATTCCCCCCTCCACTTT

d_gene: -
abundance: -
v_gene: TRBV4-1
j_gene: TRBJ2-1
CDR3aa: CASSREGGIGSYNEQFF
CDR3nt: TGCGCCAGCAGCCGGGAGGGGGGAATAGGATCCTACAATGAGCAGTTCTTC

d_gene: TRBD2
abundance: few
v_gene: TRBV5-4
j_gene: TRBJ2-2
CDR3aa: CASSPGLLAGDTGELFF
CDR3nt: TGTGCCAGCAGCCCGGGGCTACTAGCGGGGGACACCGGGGAGCTGTTTTTT

d_gene: -
abundance: once
v_gene: TRBV6-5
j_gene: TRBJ1-5
CDR3aa: CASSLTQGQPQHF
CDR3nt: TGTGCCAGCAGCCTTACACAGGGTCAGCCCCAGCATTTT

d_gene: TRBD1
abundance: once
v_gene: TRBV7-2
j_gene: TRBJ1-5
CDR3aa: CASSLGGTVFNQPQHF
CDR3nt: TGTGCCAGCAGCTTAGGCGGGACAGTTTTCAATCAGCCCCAGCATTTT

d_gene: TRBD1
abundance: -
v_gene: TRBV27
j_gene: TRBJ2-1
CDR3aa: CASMEQGLDNEQFF
CDR3nt: TGTGCCAGCATGGAACAGGGGCTCGACAATGAGCAGTTCTTC

d_gene: -
abundance: -
v_gene: TRBV7-2
j_gene: TRBJ1-1
CDR3aa: CASSFQEFMNTEAFF
CDR3nt: TGTGCCAGCAGCTTTCAAGAGTTCATGAACACTGAAGCTTTCTTT

d_gene: TRBD1
abundance: -
v_gene: TRBV11-2
j_gene: TRBJ1-6
CDR3aa: CASRRQGAEFNSPLHF
CDR3nt: TGTGCCAGCAGAAGACAGGGCGCCGAATTTAATTCACCCCTCCACTTT

d_gene: -
abundance: -
v_gene: TRBV28
j_gene: TRBJ2-1
CDR3aa: CASTTNRARSNNEQFF
CDR3nt: TGTGCCAGCACCACCAACAGGGCCCGATCGAACAATGAGCAGTTCTTC

d_gene: -
abundance: few
v_gene: TRBV11-2
j_gene: TRBJ1-5
CDR3aa: CASSPLAGGGNQPQHF
CDR3nt: TGTGCCAGCAGCCCCCTGGCGGGGGGGGGCAATCAGCCCCAGCATTTT

d_gene: -
abundance: -
v_gene: TRBV5-6
j_gene: TRBJ1-2
CDR3aa: CASSLVQEVYGYTF
CDR3nt: TGTGCCAGCAGCTTGGTCCAGGAGGTCTATGGCTACACCTTC

d_gene: TRBD1
abundance: -
v_gene: TRBV10-3
j_gene: TRBJ2-7
CDR3aa: CAINGQDLYEQYF
CDR3nt: TGTGCCATCAACGGACAGGACCTCTACGAGCAGTACTTC

d_gene: TRBD2
abundance: few
v_gene: TRBV4-2
j_gene: TRBJ2-1
CDR3aa: CASSEGTSGRLYNEQFF
CDR3nt: TGTGCCAGCAGCGAGGGGACTAGCGGGAGGCTCTACAATGAGCAGTTCTTC

d_gene: -
abundance: -
v_gene: TRBV6-1
j_gene: TRBJ2-5
CDR3aa: CASSEAPTVETQYF
CDR3nt: TGTGCCAGCAGTGAAGCCCCCACGGTAGAGACCCAGTACTTC

d_gene: -
abundance: -
v_gene: TRBV7-9
j_gene: TRBJ2-1
CDR3aa: CASSLGAGGFSVFF
CDR3nt: TGTGCCAGCAGCTTAGGTGCGGGTGGATTCTCTGTGTTCTTC

d_gene: -
abundance: -
v_gene: TRBV7-9
j_gene: TRBJ1-4
CDR3aa: CASSRPSGRSTNEKLFF
CDR3nt: TGTGCCAGCAGCCGCCCCTCTGGCAGGTCAACTAATGAAAAACTGTTTTTT

d_gene: -
abundance: -
v_gene: TRBV7-6
j_gene: TRBJ1-6
CDR3aa: CASSPGGSYNSPLHF
CDR3nt: TGTGCCAGCAGCCCGGGTGGCTCCTATAATTCACCCCTCCACTTT

d_gene: -
abundance: -
v_gene: TRBV2
j_gene: TRBJ2-3
CDR3aa: CASSFTGSSTDTQYF
CDR3nt: TGTGCCAGCAGTTTTACAGGTTCTAGCACAGATACGCAGTATTTT

d_gene: -
abundance: -
v_gene: TRBV11-2
j_gene: TRBJ2-1
CDR3aa: CASRSGQEGFF
CDR3nt: TGTGCCAGCAGATCCGGACAGGAGGGGTTCTTC

d_gene: TRBD1
abundance: -
v_gene: TRBV28
j_gene: TRBJ1-2
CDR3aa: CASRWGQDNYGYTF
CDR3nt: TGTGCCAGCAGGTGGGGACAGGATAACTATGGCTACACCTTC

d_gene: TRBD1
abundance: few
v_gene: TRBV12-5
j_gene: TRBJ1-5
CDR3aa: CASGSDRGGNQPQHF
CDR3nt: TGTGCTAGTGGTTCCGACAGGGGTGGTAATCAGCCCCAGCATTTT

d_gene: TRBD1
abundance: -
v_gene: TRBV3-1/TRBV3-2
j_gene: TRBJ1-3
CDR3aa: CASSLSRDRPGNTIYF
CDR3nt: TGTGCCAGCAGCCTGTCCCGGGACAGGCCTGGAAACACCATATATTTT

d_gene: TRBD1
abundance: once
v_gene: TRBV28
j_gene: TRBJ1-5
CDR3aa: CASSPRTGAAPNQPQHF
CDR3nt: TGTGCCAGCAGTCCCCGGACAGGGGCCGCGCCAAATCAGCCCCAGCATTTT

d_gene: TRBD1
abundance: -
v_gene: TRBV28
j_gene: TRBJ2-1
CDR3aa: CASSSTGVGSYNEQFF
CDR3nt: TGTGCCAGCAGCTCAACAGGGGTTGGCTCCTACAATGAGCAGTTCTTC

d_gene: TRBD1
abundance: few
v_gene: TRBV6-5
j_gene: TRBJ1-2
CDR3aa: CASSYSWTGNGYTF
CDR3nt: TGTGCCAGCAGTTACTCGTGGACAGGGAATGGCTACACCTTC

d_gene: -
abundance: -
v_gene: TRBV6-6
j_gene: TRBJ2-2
CDR3aa: CASSSRGLNTGELFF
CDR3nt: TGTGCCAGCAGTAGCAGGGGCTTGAACACCGGGGAGCTGTTTTTT

d_gene: TRBD1
abundance: -
v_gene: TRBV28
j_gene: TRBJ2-7
CDR3aa: CASSPPIQGAGEQYF
CDR3nt: TGTGCCAGCAGTCCGCCCATACAGGGGGCTGGGGAGCAGTACTTC

d_gene: TRBD1
abundance: -
v_gene: TRBV9
j_gene: TRBJ1-5
CDR3aa: CASSVGDSNQPQHF
CDR3nt: TGTGCCAGCAGCGTAGGGGACAGTAATCAGCCCCAGCATTTT

d_gene: -
abundance: once
v_gene: TRBV5-1
j_gene: TRBJ2-7
CDR3aa: CASSLHSPESVYEQYF
CDR3nt: TGCGCCAGCAGCTTGCATTCTCCGGAGTCCGTCTACGAGCAGTACTTC

d_gene: -
abundance: -
v_gene: TRBV6-5
j_gene: TRBJ2-5
CDR3aa: CASSYSGSGETQYF
CDR3nt: TGTGCCAGCAGTTACTCTGGCAGTGGTGAGACCCAGTACTTC

d_gene: TRBD1
abundance: -
v_gene: TRBV29-1
j_gene: TRBJ2-4
CDR3aa: CSVRQGANIQYF
CDR3nt: TGCAGCGTTCGACAGGGGGCAAACATTCAGTACTTC

d_gene: -
abundance: -
v_gene: TRBV6-5
j_gene: TRBJ2-7
CDR3aa: CASTQGRGQYF
CDR3nt: TGTGCCAGCACCCAAGGACGGGGACAGTACTTC

d_gene: -
abundance: -
v_gene: TRBV3-1/TRBV3-2
j_gene: TRBJ1-6
CDR3aa: CASSQGQSGSPLHF
CDR3nt: TGTGCCAGCAGCCAAGGACAGTCAGGTTCACCCCTCCACTTT

d_gene: -
abundance: -
v_gene: TRBV10-1
j_gene: TRBJ2-5
CDR3aa: CASTSARQETQYF
CDR3nt: TGCGCCAGCACTAGCGCTAGACAAGAGACCCAGTACTTC

d_gene: -
abundance: -
v_gene: TRBV5-1
j_gene: TRBJ2-2
CDR3aa: CASRLTANTGELFF
CDR3nt: TGCGCCAGCAGGTTGACAGCGAACACCGGGGAGCTGTTTTTT

d_gene: TRBD2
abundance: -
v_gene: TRBV9
j_gene: TRBJ2-1
CDR3aa: CASSVGSGGAVYNEQFF
CDR3nt: TGTGCCAGCAGCGTAGGTAGCGGGGGGGCCGTTTACAATGAGCAGTTCTTC

d_gene: TRBD1
abundance: -
v_gene: TRBV7-9
j_gene: TRBJ2-6
CDR3aa: CASTPGSGQGFTGANVLTF
CDR3nt: TGTGCCAGCACCCCCGGGTCGGGACAGGGGTTCACTGGGGCCAACGTCCTGACTTTC

d_gene: -
abundance: -
v_gene: TRBV18
j_gene: TRBJ2-1
CDR3aa: CASSGKDRGLEFF
CDR3nt: TGTGCCAGCTCGGGCAAAGACCGGGGTTTGGAGTTCTTC

d_gene: -
abundance: -
v_gene: TRBV15
j_gene: TRBJ2-1
CDR3aa: CATSRAGGRLSYNEQFF
CDR3nt: TGTGCCACCAGCAGGGCCGGAGGGAGGCTCTCCTACAATGAGCAGTTCTTC

d_gene: -
abundance: -
v_gene: TRBV29-1
j_gene: TRBJ2-1
CDR3aa: CSVGSGINNEQFF
CDR3nt: TGCAGCGTTGGGTCAGGGATCAACAATGAGCAGTTCTTC

d_gene: -
abundance: -
v_gene: TRBV6-2/TRBV6-3
j_gene: TRBJ1-4
CDR3aa: CASSLGAVGHEKLFF
CDR3nt: TGTGCCAGCAGTTTGGGAGCGGTCGGACATGAAAAACTGTTTTTT

d_gene: -
abundance: -
v_gene: TRBV28
j_gene: TRBJ1-3
CDR3aa: CASSPTYLTGSGNTIYF
CDR3nt: TGTGCCAGCAGTCCCACCTACCTGACAGGCTCTGGAAACACCATATATTTT